The rows below give T cell receptor beta chains drawn from one sample of a study of blood T cells in healthy people across ages. TCRdb itself ran the 5' RACE reads through MiXCR, one entry per CDR3 protein. This table holds about 1.4 million distinct CDR3 sequences, around 55% found once. Sample: blood. The receptors here all came from a man younger than 30 in good health. The CDR3 runs from the conserved cysteine through the conserved F or W.

v_call cdr3_aa
TRBV28 CASSLTTETQYF
TRBV20-1 CSANPHYEQYF
TRBV6-5 CASSYTGGEYGYTF
TRBV5-6 CASTKGAGWAEAFF
TRBV10-2 CASSESELSPVDEQYF
TRBV12-3/TRBV12-4 CASSQWGADYGYTF
TRBV25-1 CASVDRGNYGYTF
TRBV7-9 CASSSTGSGTGNLEQYF
TRBV5-1 CASSLGVNNQPQHF
TRBV6-1 CASTNPTTGGLRSEQYF
TRBV12-3/TRBV12-4 CASSSDSGGVTDTQYF
TRBV10-3 CASPLERAKNIQYF
TRBV20-1 CSARDAADSFYNEQYF
TRBV7-8 CASSLRQAPNYGYTF
TRBV7-2 CASSLGAGSNEQYF
TRBV25-1 CASSEWGGRTSLPNVLTF
TRBV7-9 CASSSLPARARGSNEQFF
TRBV7-9 CASSLVGLAAFTDTQYF
TRBV4-3 CASSPSGREPFF
TRBV11-2 CASSLTTWTEAFF
TRBV20-1 CSARPPRERDPYEQYF
TRBV3-1 CASSPHINQPQHF
TRBV5-1 CASSLYQGMNIEAFF
TRBV7-8 CASSGRTGPDTQYF